In this sample, the clone carrying this T cell receptor beta chain turned up many times. Its antigen is not identified. The CDR3 is cut off 3 residues early in the read; its end comes from the germline J gene. CDR1 and CDR2 from the germline V gene are MNHEY and SVGEGT. After removal of 7 bases from V and 6 bases from J, the junction contained 13 bases not matched to a gene. CDR3 length: 16 amino acids. Equal genomic DNA amounts from CVID and control samples were sequenced. Clones were sequenced by immunoSEQ multiplex PCR, and TCRdb holds only the in-frame ones, with some missing. This sample comprises approximately 75,000 clones, none seen once only. This sample is part of a study of T cell clonality in common variable immunodeficiency. Points from the study as a whole: Reportedly, TCR beta sequences from common variable immunodeficiency showed fewer deletions and N-nucleotide insertions. CVID subjects showed higher TCRbeta clonality than healthy controls.

The specimen sequenced was peripheral blood mononuclear cells. This clonotype was obtained from a person aged 18 to 70 in good health. The chain couples TRBV6-2 or TRBV6-3 to TRBJ2-1; 9 bases map to TRBD2. The CDR3 spells CASTKREAPPGNEQFF. CDR3 bases read: TGTGCCAGCACTAAGCGGGAGGCCCCACCCGGCAATGAG.